Included here is one T cell receptor beta chain sequence, with context. Its antigen remains unknown. Trimming took 6 bases from V and 6 from J, leaving 15 bases between them. This CDR3 has 14 amino acids. The germline V gene encodes CDR1 LNHDA and CDR2 SQIVND (reference sequence). This entry belongs to a study of chemoradiotherapy in HPV16-positive cancers. Whole-study context: Candidate HPV-specific T-cell clones and common TCR motifs came from functional assays in a couple of HPV16-positive patients. Whole-study findings and limits: HPV-responsive T-cell expansion during chemoradiotherapy was linked to improved recurrence-free survival in HPV16-positive patients. Functional assays defining HPV-specific T cells used only a couple of HPV16-positive patients.

Profiling relied on immunoSEQ multiplex PCR, and the TCRdb table lists in-frame clones only, not all of them. The repertoire holds around 25,000 clones, with 90% to 95% as singletons. The rearrangement joins TRBV19 to TRBJ1-5; weak D call: TRBD1 (5 bases). Material: blood, obtained from a patient who underwent chemoradiotherapy. The TCR was taken from a human donor with HPV-associated anogenital cancer. Here the CDR3 DNA reads TGTGCCAGTAGGCAACGGGTCGGGGGTCAGCCCCAGCATTTT. Its translation: CASRQRVGGQPQHF.